A selection of T cell receptor beta chains follows, all from one sample in a study of metastatic and nonmetastatic thyroid tumors. TCRdb reanalyzed the PCR reads with MiXCR. Of roughly 70,000 clones in the sample, less than 20% were seen once. The material sequenced was blood. These receptors all stem from a female donor with papillary thyroid cancer or a benign thyroid nodule (not recorded which). Some clones in this sample may be carry-over from other donors' samples. CDR3s include the opening cysteine and the closing phenylalanine or tryptophan. A D gene is named only where the DNA matches it firmly. Size values are once, few and many counts, or a class for expanded clones, and some rows have none.

clone_size: many
d_call: TRBD1
v_call: TRBV4-1
j_call: TRBJ1-4
cdr3_nt: TGCGCCAGCAGCCAAGCGGACAGGGGGCGGGAAAAACTGTTTTTT
cdr3_aa: CASSQADRGREKLFF

clone_size: many
d_call: -
v_call: TRBV19
j_call: TRBJ1-1
cdr3_nt: TGTGCCAGTAGTATGGGGCGGGCAGTTGAAGCTTTCTTT
cdr3_aa: CASSMGRAVEAFF

clone_size: medium-sized
d_call: -
v_call: TRBV6-5
j_call: TRBJ1-5
cdr3_nt: TGTGCCAGCAGTTACTCGGAGGGGGGATGCAATCAGCCCCAGCATTTT
cdr3_aa: CASSYSEGGCNQPQHF

clone_size: many
d_call: TRBD2
v_call: TRBV27
j_call: TRBJ2-7
cdr3_nt: TGTGCCAGCAAGACCGGACTAGCGGGAGTCGAGCAGTACTTC
cdr3_aa: CASKTGLAGVEQYF

clone_size: -
d_call: TRBD2
v_call: TRBV5-1
j_call: TRBJ2-7
cdr3_nt: TGCGCCAGCAAAGAGTTGTGGGCGGGGGAAGAGCAGTACTTC
cdr3_aa: CASKELWAGEEQYF

clone_size: many
d_call: -
v_call: TRBV6-4
j_call: TRBJ2-5
cdr3_nt: TGTGCCAGCAGTGGGGGGATCCTTCGAGAGACCCAGTACTTC
cdr3_aa: CASSGGILRETQYF

clone_size: many
d_call: -
v_call: TRBV3-1
j_call: TRBJ2-1
cdr3_nt: TGTGCCAGCAGTCACGGACTGGAGCAGTTCTTC
cdr3_aa: CASSHGLEQFF

clone_size: many
d_call: -
v_call: TRBV27
j_call: TRBJ2-7
cdr3_nt: TGTGCCAGGATACCTGGGGAGGCTTCTAAGGTCGAGCAGTACTTC
cdr3_aa: CARIPGEASKVEQYF

clone_size: few
d_call: -
v_call: TRBV6-1
j_call: TRBJ2-3
cdr3_nt: TGTGCCAGCAGTAGGGAGGCCACTAGCACAGATACGCAGTATTTT
cdr3_aa: CASSREATSTDTQYF

clone_size: many
d_call: TRBD2
v_call: TRBV20-1
j_call: TRBJ2-1
cdr3_nt: TGCAGTGCTAGAGATGGGGCTAGCGGGAGCTCCTACAATGAGCAGTTCTTC
cdr3_aa: CSARDGASGSSYNEQFF

clone_size: -
d_call: -
v_call: TRBV20-1
j_call: TRBJ2-5
cdr3_nt: TGCAGTGCAAGCCCCTCGGGGGAGACCCAGTACTTC
cdr3_aa: CSASPSGETQYF

clone_size: many
d_call: TRBD2
v_call: TRBV5-1
j_call: TRBJ2-2
cdr3_nt: TGCGCCAGCAGCAAACCCCCAGCGGGAGTTAAGAACACCGGGGAGCTGTTTTTT
cdr3_aa: CASSKPPAGVKNTGELFF

clone_size: -
d_call: -
v_call: TRBV28
j_call: TRBJ1-3
cdr3_nt: TGTGCCAGCAGTTCACGGGACTCTGGAAACACCATATATTTT
cdr3_aa: CASSSRDSGNTIYF

clone_size: many
d_call: TRBD1
v_call: TRBV19
j_call: TRBJ1-5
cdr3_nt: TGTGCCAGGGTAGGGGACAGGTCCCATCAGCCCCAGCATTTT
cdr3_aa: CARVGDRSHQPQHF

clone_size: -
d_call: -
v_call: TRBV20-1
j_call: TRBJ1-1
cdr3_nt: TGCAGTGCTAGGGCTACAGGGCAGAACACTGAAGCTTTCTTT
cdr3_aa: CSARATGQNTEAFF

clone_size: -
d_call: -
v_call: TRBV11-2
j_call: TRBJ2-7
cdr3_nt: TGTGCCAGCAGCCACCCACCGATACTCCATGGGAGATGGTCCTACGAGCAGTACTTC
cdr3_aa: CASSHPPILHGRWSYEQYF

clone_size: many
d_call: -
v_call: TRBV4-2
j_call: TRBJ2-4
cdr3_nt: TGTGCCAGCAGCCAAGATTCCGCGCTGGGAAACATTCAGTACTTC
cdr3_aa: CASSQDSALGNIQYF

clone_size: few
d_call: -
v_call: TRBV12-3/TRBV12-4
j_call: TRBJ2-3
cdr3_nt: TGTGCCAGCAGTTTGAGGGGAGATACGCAGTATTTT
cdr3_aa: CASSLRGDTQYF

clone_size: many
d_call: -
v_call: TRBV30
j_call: TRBJ1-3
cdr3_nt: TGTGCCTGGAGTGTAATAGGGGGTGGAAACACCATATATTTT
cdr3_aa: CAWSVIGGGNTIYF

clone_size: many
d_call: -
v_call: TRBV3-1
j_call: TRBJ2-7
cdr3_nt: TGTGCCAGCAGGCCCTCGGGTCCCGGTTCTAAAGAGCAGTACTTC
cdr3_aa: CASRPSGPGSKEQYF

clone_size: many
d_call: -
v_call: TRBV2
j_call: TRBJ1-1
cdr3_nt: TGTGCCAGCAGTGCGTTTTTGAACACTGAAGCTTTCTTT
cdr3_aa: CASSAFLNTEAFF

clone_size: few
d_call: TRBD1
v_call: TRBV12-3/TRBV12-4
j_call: TRBJ1-1
cdr3_nt: TGTGCCAGCAGTTCGGGACAGGGGCGGAAAGGAAACACTGAAGCTTTCTTT
cdr3_aa: CASSSGQGRKGNTEAFF

clone_size: -
d_call: TRBD2
v_call: TRBV3-1
j_call: TRBJ2-5
cdr3_nt: TGTGCCAGCAGCTCTATAGCGGGAGTCGAGACCCAGTACTTC
cdr3_aa: CASSSIAGVETQYF

clone_size: many
d_call: TRBD1
v_call: TRBV24-1
j_call: TRBJ1-2
cdr3_nt: TGTGCCACCAGTGAACCCGGACAGGGGCTGGACGGCTACACCTTC
cdr3_aa: CATSEPGQGLDGYTF

clone_size: -
d_call: TRBD2
v_call: TRBV11-2
j_call: TRBJ2-7
cdr3_nt: TGTGCCAGCAGCTCCTGGGTTAGGCTAGCGGGTAGGTCCTACGAGCAGTACTTC
cdr3_aa: CASSSWVRLAGRSYEQYF

clone_size: many
d_call: TRBD2
v_call: TRBV13
j_call: TRBJ2-7
cdr3_nt: TGTGCCAGCAGCTTACAGACTAGCGGGAGGTACTACGAGCAGTACTTC
cdr3_aa: CASSLQTSGRYYEQYF

clone_size: many
d_call: -
v_call: TRBV29-1
j_call: TRBJ2-7
cdr3_nt: TGCAGCGCTCGGACGGGAGTCTACGAGCAGTACTTC
cdr3_aa: CSARTGVYEQYF

clone_size: many
d_call: -
v_call: TRBV10-3
j_call: TRBJ2-3
cdr3_nt: TGTGCCATCAGTGACACAGTAGGAAGCACAGATACGCAGTATTTT
cdr3_aa: CAISDTVGSTDTQYF

clone_size: many
d_call: -
v_call: TRBV5-1
j_call: TRBJ1-4
cdr3_nt: TGCGCCAGCAGTGCAACTAATGAAAAACTGTTTTTT
cdr3_aa: CASSATNEKLFF

clone_size: few
d_call: -
v_call: TRBV6-2/TRBV6-3
j_call: TRBJ2-1
cdr3_nt: TGTGCCACTTCGACTACCGCCTACAATGAGCAGTTCTTC
cdr3_aa: CATSTTAYNEQFF

clone_size: many
d_call: -
v_call: TRBV7-8
j_call: TRBJ1-5
cdr3_nt: TGTGCCAGCACCTTGGGGGGGGCTCAGCCCCAGCATTTT
cdr3_aa: CASTLGGAQPQHF

clone_size: many
d_call: -
v_call: TRBV4-1
j_call: TRBJ1-2
cdr3_nt: TGCGCCAGCAGCCCACCGACGAGGGCAGGGCAGGATGGCTACACCTTC
cdr3_aa: CASSPPTRAGQDGYTF

clone_size: -
d_call: -
v_call: TRBV4-1
j_call: TRBJ2-2
cdr3_nt: TGCGCCAGCAGCCAAGAGACAGGCACCGGGGAGCTGTTTTTT
cdr3_aa: CASSQETGTGELFF

clone_size: many
d_call: TRBD2
v_call: TRBV11-1
j_call: TRBJ2-1
cdr3_nt: TGTGCCAGCAGCTCCACACGGACTAGCGGGGAGCAGTTCTTC
cdr3_aa: CASSSTRTSGEQFF

clone_size: many
d_call: TRBD2
v_call: TRBV27
j_call: TRBJ2-7
cdr3_nt: TGTGCCAGCAGCGAATTTAGGACTAGCGGGGGCGAGCAGTACTTC
cdr3_aa: CASSEFRTSGGEQYF

clone_size: many
d_call: -
v_call: TRBV27
j_call: TRBJ1-1
cdr3_nt: TGTGCCAGCAGTTTGTCACAGCCCATGAACACTGAAGCTTTCTTT
cdr3_aa: CASSLSQPMNTEAFF

clone_size: many
d_call: TRBD2
v_call: TRBV5-1
j_call: TRBJ2-1
cdr3_nt: TGCGCCAGCAGCACTCCTGGCGGGGGCTCCTACAATGAGCAGTTCTTC
cdr3_aa: CASSTPGGGSYNEQFF

clone_size: few
d_call: TRBD2
v_call: TRBV18
j_call: TRBJ2-7
cdr3_nt: TGTGCCAGCTCAGCAACACTAGCGGGGGGGCCCTACGAGCAGTACTTC
cdr3_aa: CASSATLAGGPYEQYF

clone_size: -
d_call: -
v_call: TRBV18
j_call: TRBJ1-2
cdr3_nt: TGTGCCAGCTCACCACCGGGGAATAACTATGGCTACACCTTC
cdr3_aa: CASSPPGNNYGYTF

clone_size: many
d_call: -
v_call: TRBV5-1
j_call: TRBJ1-2
cdr3_nt: TGCGCCAGCAGACAACCGGGGGCGAATGTCTACACCTTC
cdr3_aa: CASRQPGANVYTF

clone_size: many
d_call: -
v_call: TRBV2
j_call: TRBJ1-4
cdr3_nt: TGTGCCAGCAGTGAGGCAGTCTCAACTAATGAAAAACTGTTTTTT
cdr3_aa: CASSEAVSTNEKLFF

clone_size: many
d_call: -
v_call: TRBV9
j_call: TRBJ2-3
cdr3_nt: TGTGCCAGCAGTCCTTGGGGTAGCACAGATACGCAGTATTTT
cdr3_aa: CASSPWGSTDTQYF

clone_size: many
d_call: -
v_call: TRBV20-1
j_call: TRBJ2-2
cdr3_nt: TGCAGTGCTTCGCAGGGGTCCGGGGAGCTGTTTTTT
cdr3_aa: CSASQGSGELFF

clone_size: -
d_call: -
v_call: TRBV24-1
j_call: TRBJ1-6
cdr3_nt: TGTGCCACCAGTGATTTTGCCAAGGGGAATTCACCCCTCCACTTT
cdr3_aa: CATSDFAKGNSPLHF

clone_size: -
d_call: -
v_call: TRBV6-5
j_call: TRBJ2-1
cdr3_nt: TGTGCCAGCAGTTACTCGGGAAATGAGCAGTTCTTC
cdr3_aa: CASSYSGNEQFF

clone_size: -
d_call: TRBD2
v_call: TRBV13
j_call: TRBJ2-3
cdr3_nt: TGTGCCAGCAGCCCTCGGGGGGGGACAGATACGCAGTATTTT
cdr3_aa: CASSPRGGTDTQYF

clone_size: many
d_call: TRBD2
v_call: TRBV15
j_call: TRBJ2-1
cdr3_nt: TGTGCCACCAGCACCAGACTAGCGGGAGGCGTCGACAATGAGCAGTTCTTC
cdr3_aa: CATSTRLAGGVDNEQFF

clone_size: many
d_call: -
v_call: TRBV3-1
j_call: TRBJ2-7
cdr3_nt: TGTGCCAGCAGCCCCCACCCGCTAGATAGGCCCTACGAGCAGTACTTC
cdr3_aa: CASSPHPLDRPYEQYF

clone_size: -
d_call: -
v_call: TRBV20-1
j_call: TRBJ2-2
cdr3_nt: TGCAGTGCGAAGGGTCGTAGCACCGGGGAGCTGTTTTTT
cdr3_aa: CSAKGRSTGELFF

clone_size: few
d_call: TRBD1
v_call: TRBV19
j_call: TRBJ1-6
cdr3_nt: TGTGCCAGTAGTATTCAGGGGGTTAATTCACCCCTCCACTTT
cdr3_aa: CASSIQGVNSPLHF

clone_size: many
d_call: TRBD2
v_call: TRBV5-1
j_call: TRBJ2-1
cdr3_nt: TGCGCCAGCAGCCCGGGACTAGCGGGAGGTTTTGAGCAGTTCTTC
cdr3_aa: CASSPGLAGGFEQFF

clone_size: -
d_call: -
v_call: TRBV2
j_call: TRBJ2-7
cdr3_nt: TGTGCCAGCAGTGCGAGTAAGCGGTTATACGAGCATTACTTC
cdr3_aa: CASSASKRLYEHYF

clone_size: many
d_call: -
v_call: TRBV28
j_call: TRBJ1-4
cdr3_nt: TGTGCCAGCAGTTTTCTTGACTGGGACAATGAAAAACTGTTTTTT
cdr3_aa: CASSFLDWDNEKLFF